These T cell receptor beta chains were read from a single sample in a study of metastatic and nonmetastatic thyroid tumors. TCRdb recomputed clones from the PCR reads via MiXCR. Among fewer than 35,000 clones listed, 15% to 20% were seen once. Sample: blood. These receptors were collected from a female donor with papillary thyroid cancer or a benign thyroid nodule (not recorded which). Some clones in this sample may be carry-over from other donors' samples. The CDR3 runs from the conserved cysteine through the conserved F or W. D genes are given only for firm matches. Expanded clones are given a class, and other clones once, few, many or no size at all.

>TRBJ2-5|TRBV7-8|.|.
TGTGCCAGCAGCTTATCGCAGTCAGTGGGCCAAGACACCCAGTACTTC
CASSLSQSVGQDTQYF
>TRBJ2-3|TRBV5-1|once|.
TGCGCCAGCAGCCGTGCCCAAAGGAGGGAGACCCGTGGGGATAAGCAGTATTTT
CASSRAQRRETRGDKQYF
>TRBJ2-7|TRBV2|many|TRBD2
TGTGCCAGCAGTGCTTGGACTAGCGGGAGGGACGAGCAGTACTTC
CASSAWTSGRDEQYF
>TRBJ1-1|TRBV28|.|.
TGTGCCAGCATCCCCGCCGGGTGGGTGTGTACTGAAGCTTTCTTT
CASIPAGWVCTEAFF
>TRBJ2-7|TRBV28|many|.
TGTGCCAGCAGTTTAGGTCCCCTGACCCCATTTTACGAGCAGTACTTC
CASSLGPLTPFYEQYF
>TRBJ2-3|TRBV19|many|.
TGTGCCAGTAGTATTTTATCTGGAAGCACAGATACGCAGTATTTT
CASSILSGSTDTQYF
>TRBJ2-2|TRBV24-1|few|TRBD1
TGTGCCACCAGTGACCCCGGACAGGGTCTGACCGGGGAGCTGTTTTTT
CATSDPGQGLTGELFF
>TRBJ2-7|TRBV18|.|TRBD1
TGTGCCAGCTCACCCCCCGGGACAGGGGTCCTCTACGAGCAGTACTTC
CASSPPGTGVLYEQYF
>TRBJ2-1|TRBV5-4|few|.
TGTGCCAGCAGCTTCCCCAACTCGGGCTCCTACAATGAGCAGTTCTTC
CASSFPNSGSYNEQFF
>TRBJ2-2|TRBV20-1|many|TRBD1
TGCAGTGCTCGGGACAGGGGAACGAACACCGGGGAGCTGTTTTTT
CSARDRGTNTGELFF
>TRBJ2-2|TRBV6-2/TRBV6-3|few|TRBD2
TGTACCAGCAGATCCCTCCCCGCTAGCGGGAACACCGGGGAGCTGTTTTTT
CTSRSLPASGNTGELFF
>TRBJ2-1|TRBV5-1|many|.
TGCGCCAGCAGCTTGACCTGGGCGCCGGGAGTTGAGCAGTTCTTC
CASSLTWAPGVEQFF
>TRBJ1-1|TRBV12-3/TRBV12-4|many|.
TGTGCCAGCAGTTCAGGGGTAAGCACTGAAGCTTTCTTT
CASSSGVSTEAFF
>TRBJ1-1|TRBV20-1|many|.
TGCAGTGCTAGGGAACTGAGCATGAACACTGAAGCTTTCTTT
CSARELSMNTEAFF
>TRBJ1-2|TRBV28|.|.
TGTGCCAGTAGGGAGACCGGGACTGATAACTATGGCTACACCTTC
CASRETGTDNYGYTF
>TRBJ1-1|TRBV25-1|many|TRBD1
TGTGCCAGCTTGGGACAGGGGGGGTCGGACACTGAAGCTTTCTTT
CASLGQGGSDTEAFF
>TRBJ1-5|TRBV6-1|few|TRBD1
TGTGCCTCCCGGGACAGGGGCAATAGCAATCAGCCCCAGCATTTT
CASRDRGNSNQPQHF
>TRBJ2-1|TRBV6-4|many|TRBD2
TGTGCCAGCAGTGCCGGGACTAGCGGGAGTGAAGAGCAGTTCTTC
CASSAGTSGSEEQFF
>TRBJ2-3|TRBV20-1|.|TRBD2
TGCAGTGCTGGGGGTGAGGAGCGGGGGACCACAGATAAGCAGTCTTTT
CSAGGEERGTTDKQSF
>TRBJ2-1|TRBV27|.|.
TGTGCCAGCAGTTTACGAGGGGCTGGGGGACGGACGGGTTCGACCTACAATGAGCAGTTCTTC
CASSLRGAGGRTGSTYNEQFF
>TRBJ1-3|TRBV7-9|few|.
TGTGCCAGCAGCTTAGGTGGAAACACCATATATTTT
CASSLGGNTIYF
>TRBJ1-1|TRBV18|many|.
TGTGCCAGCTCGCCGACTTGGGACAACACTGAAGCTTTCTTT
CASSPTWDNTEAFF
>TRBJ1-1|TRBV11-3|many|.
TGTGCCAGCAGTGCTGGATGGACTGAAGCTTTCTTT
CASSAGWTEAFF
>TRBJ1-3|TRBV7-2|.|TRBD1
TGTGCCAGCAGCTTAGCTGGACAGGTGCTGTCTGGAAACACCATATATTTT
CASSLAGQVLSGNTIYF
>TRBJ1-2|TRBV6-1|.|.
TGTGCCAGCAGTGCCAGGGACATTTACGGCTACACCTTC
CASSARDIYGYTF
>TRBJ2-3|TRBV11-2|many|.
TGTGCCAGCAGCTTAGGGGATTCAGATACGCAGTATTTT
CASSLGDSDTQYF
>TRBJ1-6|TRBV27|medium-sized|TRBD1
TGTGCCAGCAGCTGGACAGGAGGAAATTCACCCCTCCACTTT
CASSWTGGNSPLHF
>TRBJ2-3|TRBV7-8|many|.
TGTGCCAGCAGCTTACCACGGGTCAGCACAGATACGCAGTATTTT
CASSLPRVSTDTQYF
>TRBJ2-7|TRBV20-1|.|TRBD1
TGCAGTGCGAGTGGACCGGGACAGGGGAGCTCCTACGAGCAGTACTTC
CSASGPGQGSSYEQYF
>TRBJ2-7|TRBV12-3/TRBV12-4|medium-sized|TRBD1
TGTGCCAGCAGTTTTAGGGACAGGGCCTACGAGCAGTACTTC
CASSFRDRAYEQYF
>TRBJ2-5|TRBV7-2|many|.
TGTGCCAGCAGCTTACAGGGGACGGGAGAGACCCAGTACTTC
CASSLQGTGETQYF
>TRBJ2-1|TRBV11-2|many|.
TGTGCCAGCAGCCCCGGTAAGGGGGGCTTAAGCTCCTACAATGAGCAGTTCTTC
CASSPGKGGLSSYNEQFF
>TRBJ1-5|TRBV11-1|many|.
TGTGCCAGCAGCTTAACCGGGAATCAGCCCCAGCATTTT
CASSLTGNQPQHF
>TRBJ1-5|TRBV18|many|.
TGTGCCAGCTCACCTGGCCGGATCAATCAGCCCCAGCATTTT
CASSPGRINQPQHF
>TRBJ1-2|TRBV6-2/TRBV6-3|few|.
TGTGCCAGCAGTAACAGGGACATGTATGGCTACACCTTC
CASSNRDMYGYTF
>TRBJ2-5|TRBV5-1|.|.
TGCGCCAGCAGTGGGGTACAGACCCATTACTTC
CASSGVQTHYF
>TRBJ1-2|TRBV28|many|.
TGTGCCAGCAACCTAAGGGGGAGGGGCCTACTCTATGGCTACACCTTC
CASNLRGRGLLYGYTF
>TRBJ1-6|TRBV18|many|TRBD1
TGTGCCAGCTCACCAATACGGGACAGGGGTTACTCACCCCTCCACTTT
CASSPIRDRGYSPLHF
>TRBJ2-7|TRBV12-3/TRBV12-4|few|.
TGTGCCAGCAGTTCGGACTATGGATATTACGAGCAGTACTTC
CASSSDYGYYEQYF
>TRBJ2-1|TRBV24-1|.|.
TGTGCCACCAGTGAACGAGAGGGTTATCAGTTCTTC
CATSEREGYQFF
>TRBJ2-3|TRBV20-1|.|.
TGCAGTGCTACCCCTGGGGATACGCAGTATTTT
CSATPGDTQYF
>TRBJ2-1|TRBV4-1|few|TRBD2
TGCGCCAGCAGCCCCGGCGGTAGCGGGAGGGCCTACAATGAGCAGTTCTTC
CASSPGGSGRAYNEQFF
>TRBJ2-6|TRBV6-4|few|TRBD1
TGTGCCAGCAGTGGGACAGGGGACCTCTCTGGGGCCAACGTCCTGACTTTC
CASSGTGDLSGANVLTF
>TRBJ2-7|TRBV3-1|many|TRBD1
TGTGCCAGCAGCTGGACAGGGTTCGAACGCTCCGAGCAGTACTTC
CASSWTGFERSEQYF
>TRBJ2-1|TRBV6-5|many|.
TGTGCCAGCAGTTACGCTGCGGCTACCAATGAGCAGTTCTTC
CASSYAAATNEQFF
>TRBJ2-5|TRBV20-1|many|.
TGCAGTGCTAGACATCGGGTGGGGGGTAGCGAGACCCAGTACTTC
CSARHRVGGSETQYF
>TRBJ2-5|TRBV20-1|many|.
TGCAGTGCTAGAGATCCGACGGGGGTTGATAAGACCCAGTACTTC
CSARDPTGVDKTQYF
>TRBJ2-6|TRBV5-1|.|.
TGCGCAAGCAGCTTGGTCGGGGGACGATCTGGGGCCAACGTCCTGACTTTC
CASSLVGGRSGANVLTF
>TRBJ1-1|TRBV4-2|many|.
TGTGCCAGCAGCCCTACGACAGAGGTCGAAGCTTTCTTT
CASSPTTEVEAFF
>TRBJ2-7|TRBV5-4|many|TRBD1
TGTGCCAGCAGCCTGACAGGGCTTGGGGTCTACGAGCAGTACTTC
CASSLTGLGVYEQYF
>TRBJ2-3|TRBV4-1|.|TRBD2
TGCGCCAGAAGCGAAGCCCGACTAGCGGGGGGTAGCACTGATACGCAGTATTTT
CARSEARLAGGSTDTQYF
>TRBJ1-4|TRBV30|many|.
TGTGCCTGGAGTGTACACGGGGGGAGTGAAAAACTGTTTTTT
CAWSVHGGSEKLFF
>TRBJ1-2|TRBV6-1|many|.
TGTGCCAGCAGTGAATCAGCGACCTATGGCTACACCTTC
CASSESATYGYTF
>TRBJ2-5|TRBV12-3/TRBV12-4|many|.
TGTGCCAGCACCTTTTATAGCGGTCAAGAGACCCAGTACTTC
CASTFYSGQETQYF
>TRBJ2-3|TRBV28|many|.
TGTGCCAGCAGTTTATTGGGGGACACAGATACGCAGTATTTT
CASSLLGDTDTQYF
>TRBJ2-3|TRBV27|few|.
TGTGCCAGCAGCTCCGGAGTTACGGGCACAGATGCGCAGTATTTT
CASSSGVTGTDAQYF
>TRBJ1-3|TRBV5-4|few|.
TGTGCCAGCAGCTTGGACCGCTCTGGAGACACCATATATTTT
CASSLDRSGDTIYF
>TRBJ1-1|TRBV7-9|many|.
TGTGCCAGCAGCCTACTAAGCCAGGGAGTCGCTTTCTTT
CASSLLSQGVAFF
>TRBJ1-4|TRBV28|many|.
TGTGCCAGCACGCAACCGACAGTCGGCGAAAAACTGTTTTTT
CASTQPTVGEKLFF
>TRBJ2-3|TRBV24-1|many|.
TGTGCCACCGGTCGAGGCGGGAAGGGGAACACAGATACGCAGTATTTT
CATGRGGKGNTDTQYF